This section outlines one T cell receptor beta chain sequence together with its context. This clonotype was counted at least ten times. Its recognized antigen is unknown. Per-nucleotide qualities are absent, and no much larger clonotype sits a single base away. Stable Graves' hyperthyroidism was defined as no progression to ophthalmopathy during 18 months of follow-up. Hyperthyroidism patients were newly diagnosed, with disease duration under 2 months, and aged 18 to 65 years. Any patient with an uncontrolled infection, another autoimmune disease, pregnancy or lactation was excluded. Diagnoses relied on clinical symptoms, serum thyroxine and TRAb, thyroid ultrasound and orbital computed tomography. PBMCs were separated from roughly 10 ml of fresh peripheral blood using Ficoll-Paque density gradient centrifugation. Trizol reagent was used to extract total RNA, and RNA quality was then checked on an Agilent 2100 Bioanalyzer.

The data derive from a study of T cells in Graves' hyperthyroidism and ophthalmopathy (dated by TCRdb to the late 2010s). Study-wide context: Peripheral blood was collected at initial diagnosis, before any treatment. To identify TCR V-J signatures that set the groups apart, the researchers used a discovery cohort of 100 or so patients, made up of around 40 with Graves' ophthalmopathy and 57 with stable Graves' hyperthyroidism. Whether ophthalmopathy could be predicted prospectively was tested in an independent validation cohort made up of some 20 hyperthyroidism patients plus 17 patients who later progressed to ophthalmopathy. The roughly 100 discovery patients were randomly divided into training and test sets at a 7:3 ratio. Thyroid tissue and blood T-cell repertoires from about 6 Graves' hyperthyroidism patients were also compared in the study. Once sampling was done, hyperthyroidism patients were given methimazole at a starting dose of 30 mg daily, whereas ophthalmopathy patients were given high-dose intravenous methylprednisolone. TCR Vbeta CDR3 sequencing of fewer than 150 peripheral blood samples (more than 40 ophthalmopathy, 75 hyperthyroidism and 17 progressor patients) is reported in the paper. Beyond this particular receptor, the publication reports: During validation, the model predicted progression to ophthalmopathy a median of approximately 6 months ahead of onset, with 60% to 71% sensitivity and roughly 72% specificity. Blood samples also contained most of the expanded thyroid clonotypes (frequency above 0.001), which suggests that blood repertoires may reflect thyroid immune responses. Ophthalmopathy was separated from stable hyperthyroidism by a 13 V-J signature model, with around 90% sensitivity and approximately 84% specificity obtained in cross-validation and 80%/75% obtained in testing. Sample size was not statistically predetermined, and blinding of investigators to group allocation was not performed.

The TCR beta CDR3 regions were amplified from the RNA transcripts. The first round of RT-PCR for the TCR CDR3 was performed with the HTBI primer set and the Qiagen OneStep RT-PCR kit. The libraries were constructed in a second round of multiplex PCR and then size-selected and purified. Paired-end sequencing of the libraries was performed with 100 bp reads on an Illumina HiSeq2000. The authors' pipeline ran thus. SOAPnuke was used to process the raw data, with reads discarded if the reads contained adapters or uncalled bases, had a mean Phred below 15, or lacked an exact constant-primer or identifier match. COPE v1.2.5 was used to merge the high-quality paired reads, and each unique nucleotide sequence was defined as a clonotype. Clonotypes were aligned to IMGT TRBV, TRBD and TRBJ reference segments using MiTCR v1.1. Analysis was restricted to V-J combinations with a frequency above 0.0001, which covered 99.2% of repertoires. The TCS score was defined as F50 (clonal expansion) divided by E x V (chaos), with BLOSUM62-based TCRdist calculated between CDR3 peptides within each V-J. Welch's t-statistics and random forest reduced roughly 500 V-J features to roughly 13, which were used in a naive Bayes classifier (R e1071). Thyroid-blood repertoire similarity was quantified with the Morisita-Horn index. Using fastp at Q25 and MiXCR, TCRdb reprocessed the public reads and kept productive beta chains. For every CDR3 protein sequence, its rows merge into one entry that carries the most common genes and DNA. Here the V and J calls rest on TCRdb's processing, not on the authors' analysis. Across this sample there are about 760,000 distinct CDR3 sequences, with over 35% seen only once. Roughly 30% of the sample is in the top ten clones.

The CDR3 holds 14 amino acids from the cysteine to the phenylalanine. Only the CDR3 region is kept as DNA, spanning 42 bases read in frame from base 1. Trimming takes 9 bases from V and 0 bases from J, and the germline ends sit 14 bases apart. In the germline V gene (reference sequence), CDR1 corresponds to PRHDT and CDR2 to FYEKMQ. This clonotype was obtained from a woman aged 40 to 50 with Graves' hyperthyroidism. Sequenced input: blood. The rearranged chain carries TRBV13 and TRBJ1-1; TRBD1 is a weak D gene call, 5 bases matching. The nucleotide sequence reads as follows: TGTGCCAGTGGGAGGGACCCCATGAACACTGAAGCTTTCTTT. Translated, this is CASGRDPMNTEAFF.